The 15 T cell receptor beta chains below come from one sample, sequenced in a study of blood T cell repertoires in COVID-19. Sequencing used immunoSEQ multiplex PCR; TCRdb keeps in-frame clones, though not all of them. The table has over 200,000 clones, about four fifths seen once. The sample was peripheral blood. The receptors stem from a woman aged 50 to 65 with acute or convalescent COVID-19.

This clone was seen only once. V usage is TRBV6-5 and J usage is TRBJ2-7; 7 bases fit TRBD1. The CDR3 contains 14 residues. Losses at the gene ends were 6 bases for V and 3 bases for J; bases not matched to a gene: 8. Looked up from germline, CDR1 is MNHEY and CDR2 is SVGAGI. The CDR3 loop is CASRTGQLNYEQYF. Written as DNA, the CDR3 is TGTGCCAGCAGGACGGGACAGCTGAACTACGAGCAGTACTTC.

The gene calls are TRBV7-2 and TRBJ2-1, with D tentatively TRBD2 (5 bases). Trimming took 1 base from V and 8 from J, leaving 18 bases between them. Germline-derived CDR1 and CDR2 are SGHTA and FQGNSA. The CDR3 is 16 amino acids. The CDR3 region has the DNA TGTGCCAGCAGCTTAGTGGGAGTAGCCGTCCTCGATGAGCAGTTCTTC. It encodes CASSLVGVAVLDEQFF.

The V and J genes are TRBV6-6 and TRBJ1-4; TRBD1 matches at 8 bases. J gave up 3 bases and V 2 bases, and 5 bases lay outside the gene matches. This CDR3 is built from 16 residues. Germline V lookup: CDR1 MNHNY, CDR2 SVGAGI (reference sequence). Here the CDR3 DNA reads TGTGCCAGCAGTTACCCAGGGGGCTCACCTAATGAAAAACTGTTTTTT. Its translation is CASSYPGGSPNEKLFF.

In DNA form, the CDR3 reads TGCAGTGCCGAGCGGCAGGCCGAGCAGTACTTC. Translated: CSAERQAEQYF. V usage is TRBV20-1 and J usage is TRBJ2-7, with D possibly matching TRBD2 (5 bases). CDR1 and CDR2 (germline): DFQATT, SNEGSKA (reference sequence). The V and J ends lost 6 bases and 6 bases respectively, with 12 bases between them. CDR3 length equals 11 residues.

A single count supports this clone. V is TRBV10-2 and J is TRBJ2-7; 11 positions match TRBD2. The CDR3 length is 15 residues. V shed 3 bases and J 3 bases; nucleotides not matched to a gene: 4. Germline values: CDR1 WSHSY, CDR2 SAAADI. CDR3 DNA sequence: TGCGCCAGCAGTGATACTAGCGGGGGCCACTACGAGCAGTACTTC. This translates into CASSDTSGGHYEQYF.

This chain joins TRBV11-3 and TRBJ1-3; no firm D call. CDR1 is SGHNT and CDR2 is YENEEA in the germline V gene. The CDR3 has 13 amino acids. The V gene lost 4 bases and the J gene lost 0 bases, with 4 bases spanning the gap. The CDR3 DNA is TGTGCCAGCAGCTACAGCTCTGGAAACACCATATATTTT. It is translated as CASSYSSGNTIYF. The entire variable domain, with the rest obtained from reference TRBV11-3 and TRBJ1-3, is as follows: EAGVVQSPRYKIIEKKQPVAFWCNPISGHNTLYWYLQNLGQGPELLIRYENEEAVDDSQLPKDRFSAERLKGVDSTLKIQPAELGDSAVYLCASSYSSGNTIYFGEGSWLTVV.

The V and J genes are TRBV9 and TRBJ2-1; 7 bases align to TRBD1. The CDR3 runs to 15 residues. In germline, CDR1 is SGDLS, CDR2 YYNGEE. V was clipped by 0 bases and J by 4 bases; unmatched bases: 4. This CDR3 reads CASSVDQGVYNEQFF. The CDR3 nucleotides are TGTGCCAGCAGCGTAGATCAGGGGGTGTACAATGAGCAGTTCTTC.

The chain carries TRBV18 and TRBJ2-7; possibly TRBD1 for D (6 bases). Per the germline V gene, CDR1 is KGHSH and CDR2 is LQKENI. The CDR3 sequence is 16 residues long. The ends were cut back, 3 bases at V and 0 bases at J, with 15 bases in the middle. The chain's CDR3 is CASSPTQGLTSYEQYF. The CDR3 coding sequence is TGTGCCAGCTCACCGACGCAGGGGTTAACCTCCTACGAGCAGTACTTC.

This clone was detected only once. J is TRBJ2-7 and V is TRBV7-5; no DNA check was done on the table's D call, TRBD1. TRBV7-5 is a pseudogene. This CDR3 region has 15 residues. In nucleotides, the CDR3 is TGTGCCAGAAGTTCCACAGGGCCAAGCTCCTACGAGCAGTACTTC. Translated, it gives CARSSTGPSSYEQYF.

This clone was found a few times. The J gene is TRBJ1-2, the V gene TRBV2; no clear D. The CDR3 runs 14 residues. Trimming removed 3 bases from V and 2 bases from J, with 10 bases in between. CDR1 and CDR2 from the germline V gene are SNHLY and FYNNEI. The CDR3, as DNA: TGTGCCAGCAGTGACAGACAATCCAACTATGGCTACACCTTC. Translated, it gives CASSDRQSNYGYTF.

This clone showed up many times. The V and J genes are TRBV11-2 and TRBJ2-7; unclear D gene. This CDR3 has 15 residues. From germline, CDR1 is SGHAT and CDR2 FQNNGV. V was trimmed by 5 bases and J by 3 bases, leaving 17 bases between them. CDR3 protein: CASSPREATYYEQYF. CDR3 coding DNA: TGTGCCAGCAGCCCCCGTGAGGCCACCTACTACGAGCAGTACTTC.

DNA for the CDR3: TGTGCCAGCAGTGAAAGGCCAGGGGCCGACTCGGATACGCAGTATTTT. It codes for CASSERPGADSDTQYF. The chain recombines TRBV6-1 with TRBJ2-3; a possible D gene is TRBD1 (6 bases). The CDR3 covers 16 residues. Trimming cost V 2 bases and J 6 bases, with 18 bases left between them. Germline V gene sequence: CDR1 MNHNS, CDR2 SASEGT.

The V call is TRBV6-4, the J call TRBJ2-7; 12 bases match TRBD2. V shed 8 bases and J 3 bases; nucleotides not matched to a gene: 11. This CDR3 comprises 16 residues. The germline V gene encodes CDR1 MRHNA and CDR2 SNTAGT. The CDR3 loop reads CASLGLAGGHNYEQYF. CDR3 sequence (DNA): TGTGCCAGCTTAGGGCTAGCGGGAGGGCATAACTACGAGCAGTACTTC.

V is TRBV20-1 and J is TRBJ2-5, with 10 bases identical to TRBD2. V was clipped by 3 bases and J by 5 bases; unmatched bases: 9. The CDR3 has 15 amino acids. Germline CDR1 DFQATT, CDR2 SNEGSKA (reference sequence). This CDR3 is CSASISGRAWETQYF. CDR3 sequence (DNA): TGCAGTGCTAGTATCAGCGGGAGGGCCTGGGAGACCCAGTACTTC.

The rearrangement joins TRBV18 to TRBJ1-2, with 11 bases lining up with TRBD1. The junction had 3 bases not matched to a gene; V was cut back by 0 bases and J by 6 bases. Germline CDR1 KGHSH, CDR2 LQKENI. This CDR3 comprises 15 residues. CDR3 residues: CASSPPGQGEHGYTF. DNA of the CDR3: TGTGCCAGCTCACCACCGGGACAGGGGGAGCATGGCTACACCTTC.